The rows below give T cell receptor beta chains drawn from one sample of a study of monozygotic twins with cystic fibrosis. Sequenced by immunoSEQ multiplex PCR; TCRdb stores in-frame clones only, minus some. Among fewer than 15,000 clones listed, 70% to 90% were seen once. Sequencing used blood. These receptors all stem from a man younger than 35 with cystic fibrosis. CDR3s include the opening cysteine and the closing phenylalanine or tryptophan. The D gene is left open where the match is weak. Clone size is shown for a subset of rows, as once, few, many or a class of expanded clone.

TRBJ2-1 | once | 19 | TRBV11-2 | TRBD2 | TGTGCCAGCAGCTTAGAGCTTGGGGCTAGCGGGAGCTCCTACAATGAGCAGTTCTTC | CASSLELGASGSSYNEQFF
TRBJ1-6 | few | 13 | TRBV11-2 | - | TGTGCCAGCAGCTTGGAGCGGAGTTCACCCCTCCACTTT | CASSLERSSPLHF
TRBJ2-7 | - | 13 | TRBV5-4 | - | TGTGCCAGCAGCTTGGGAAGTCTGGGGGAGCAGTACTTC | CASSLGSLGEQYF
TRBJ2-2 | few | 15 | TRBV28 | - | TGTGCCAGCCTCCTTCCTACGAGCCGAGGAGGGGAGCTGTTTTTT | CASLLPTSRGGELFF
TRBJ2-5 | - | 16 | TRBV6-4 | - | TGTGCCAGCAGTGACTCTAGGGACTGGCCCGAAGAGACCCAGTACTTC | CASSDSRDWPEETQYF
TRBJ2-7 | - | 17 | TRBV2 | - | TGTGCCAGCAGTGAAGTTCGAAGCGGTGGGACCGGTGGTTCGCAGTACTTC | CASSEVRSGGTGGSQYF
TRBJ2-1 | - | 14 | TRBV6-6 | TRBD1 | TGTGCCAGCACTCAATACAGGGGACACAATGAGCAGTTCTTC | CASTQYRGHNEQFF
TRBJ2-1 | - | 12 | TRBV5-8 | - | TGTGCCAGCAGCTCAACCTACAATGAGCAGTTCTTC | CASSSTYNEQFF
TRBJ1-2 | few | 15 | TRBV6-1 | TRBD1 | TGTGCCAGCAGTGAACTGGGAAGAGGGGGCGATGGCTACACCTTC | CASSELGRGGDGYTF
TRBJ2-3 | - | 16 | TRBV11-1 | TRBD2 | TGTGCCAGCAGCCCGGGACTAGCGGGGGGAACAGATACGCAGTATTTT | CASSPGLAGGTDTQYF
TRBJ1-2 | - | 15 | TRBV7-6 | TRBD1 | TGTGCCAGCAGCTTACACCGGGACAGCAGATATGGCTACACCTTC | CASSLHRDSRYGYTF